Listed below are T cell receptor beta chains from one sample, sequenced in a study of shared clonotypes between healthy human individuals. Sequencing was performed with immunoSEQ multiplex PCR; in TCRdb, only in-frame clones are kept and a portion is missing. Counted here are about 1 million clones, around 78% occurring once; the ten biggest clones make up roughly 0.56%. The specimen sequenced was memory CD4+ T cells from PBMCs. Every receptor here comes from a man aged 18 to 35 in good health. Some clones in this sample may be carry-over from other donors' samples. Both conserved end residues are part of each CDR3. D genes are given only for firm matches. The size entry is marked missing in some rows and otherwise reads once, few, many or a size class.

d_call,v_call,j_call,clone_size,cdr3_aa,cdr3_nt
TRBD2,TRBV28,TRBJ2-1,-,CASSLARLADEQFF,TGTGCCAGCAGTTTAGCAAGACTAGCCGATGAGCAGTTCTTC
-,TRBV28,TRBJ1-2,once,CASSFARPEASGYTF,TGTGCCAGCAGTTTTGCCCGCCCCGAGGCCTCCGGCTACACCTTC
TRBD2,TRBV9,TRBJ2-1,few,CASSLSGSSYNEQFF,TGTGCCAGCAGCCTTAGCGGGAGCTCCTACAATGAGCAGTTCTTC
-,TRBV2,TRBJ2-7,few,CASSRDSYEQYF,TGTGCCAGCAGCCGGGACTCCTACGAGCAGTACTTC
TRBD2,TRBV29-1,TRBJ2-5,-,CSVDGASGQETQYF,TGCAGCGTTGATGGAGCTAGCGGACAAGAGACCCAGTACTTC
TRBD1,TRBV6-5,TRBJ1-2,many,CASSPGGQGGYTF,TGTGCCAGCAGCCCGGGGGGACAGGGTGGCTACACCTTC
-,TRBV28,TRBJ2-7,-,CASTALEGSEQYF,TGTGCCAGCACCGCTCTGGAAGGGTCCGAGCAGTACTTC
-,TRBV7-2,TRBJ2-5,-,CASSLSRGQETQYF,TGTGCCAGCAGCTTATCTCGCGGACAAGAGACCCAGTACTTC
-,TRBV7-3,TRBJ1-5,-,CASSLTVSTQNQPQHF,TGTGCCAGCAGCTTAACAGTTTCGACTCAAAATCAGCCCCAGCATTTT
TRBD1,TRBV18,TRBJ1-2,few,CASSPDRGSGYTF,TGTGCCAGCTCCCCGGACAGGGGTTCTGGCTACACCTTC
TRBD2,TRBV6-1,TRBJ2-7,few,CASNHGLAGGYEQYF,TGTGCCAGCAACCACGGACTAGCGGGAGGCTACGAGCAGTACTTC
-,TRBV7-9,TRBJ2-2,-,CASNDGAGELFF,TGTGCCAGCAACGACGGGGCCGGGGAGCTGTTTTTT
TRBD2,TRBV4-1,TRBJ2-5,-,CASSQLTGLGVETQYF,TGCGCCAGCAGCCAGTTGACGGGACTAGGGGTGGAGACCCAGTACTTC
TRBD2,TRBV30,TRBJ2-1,-,CAWSDWGEASGRSYNEQFF,TGTGCCTGGAGTGACTGGGGTGAGGCTAGCGGGAGGTCCTACAATGAGCAGTTCTTC
-,TRBV4-1,TRBJ2-3,-,CASTTGLTDTDTQYF,TGCGCCAGCACGACGGGACTCACGGACACAGATACGCAGTATTTT
-,TRBV9,TRBJ2-7,-,CASSVVTKRGEKSLYEQYF,TGTGCCAGCAGCGTAGTAACGAAGAGGGGAGAGAAGTCTCTCTACGAGCAGTACTTC
-,TRBV7-2,TRBJ2-1,-,CASSYRSTLGSYNEQFF,TGTGCCAGCAGCTACCGATCGACACTGGGATCTTACAATGAGCAGTTCTTC
-,TRBV6-6,TRBJ1-1,few,CASKKQGSAEAFF,TGTGCCAGCAAGAAACAGGGTAGCGCTGAAGCTTTCTTT
TRBD1,TRBV7-9,TRBJ2-5,few,CASRPGDRETQYF,TGTGCCAGCAGACCAGGGGACAGGGAGACCCAGTACTTC
-,TRBV28,TRBJ2-7,-,CASSLSAVEQYF,TGTGCCAGCAGTTTATCGGCCGTCGAGCAGTACTTC
-,TRBV15,TRBJ1-2,once,CATSRATPGGYGYTF,TGTGCCACCAGCAGAGCGACCCCGGGGGGCTATGGCTACACCTTC
TRBD2,TRBV19,TRBJ2-3,-,CASSLGLAGDTDTQYF,TGTGCCAGTAGTCTCGGACTAGCGGGAGACACAGATACGCAGTATTTT
-,TRBV7-3,TRBJ2-3,-,CASSLGGPADTQYF,TGTGCCAGCAGCTTAGGTGGGCCCGCAGATACGCAGTATTTT
-,TRBV5-1,TRBJ2-3,-,CASRLAEPGHTQYF,TGCGCCAGCAGGTTAGCGGAACCCGGCCATACGCAGTATTTT
TRBD1,TRBV5-4,TRBJ2-5,-,CASRGGQGKTQYF,TGTGCCAGCAGGGGAGGACAGGGAAAGACCCAGTACTTC
-,TRBV5-6,TRBJ2-4,-,CASSLVGAAKNIQYF,TGTGCCAGCAGCTTGGTGGGGGCGGCCAAAAACATTCAGTACTTC
TRBD2,TRBV11-2,TRBJ2-1,-,CASSARLAGSGNEQFF,TGTGCCAGCAGCGCCAGACTAGCGGGAAGCGGGAATGAGCAGTTCTTC
-,TRBV29-1,TRBJ1-2,-,CSVGLEGNDYTF,TGCAGCGTTGGACTGGAAGGGAATGACTACACCTTC
-,TRBV11-2,TRBJ2-7,few,CASSAPWLGLEQYF,TGTGCCAGCAGCGCACCTTGGTTGGGGTTGGAGCAGTACTTC
-,TRBV19,TRBJ2-7,few,CASMGPPPTYEQYF,TGTGCCAGTATGGGACCACCTCCAACCTACGAGCAGTACTTC
-,TRBV29-1,TRBJ1-1,-,CSVGGWRWSGTEAFF,TGCAGCGTTGGCGGTTGGCGGTGGAGTGGCACTGAAGCTTTCTTT
-,TRBV18,TRBJ1-1,-,CASSPGTGNTEAFF,TGTGCCAGCTCACCAGGTACTGGGAACACTGAAGCTTTCTTT
-,TRBV19,TRBJ1-4,once,CASSHGTRDEKLFF,TGTGCCAGTAGTCACGGGACACGGGATGAAAAACTGTTTTTT
TRBD1,TRBV7-9,TRBJ2-3,-,CATGQGAITDTQYF,TGTGCCACCGGGCAGGGGGCTATCACAGATACGCAGTATTTT
TRBD1,TRBV7-9,TRBJ2-2,-,CASSFLGTVNTGELFF,TGTGCCAGCAGCTTCCTCGGGACAGTGAACACCGGGGAGCTGTTTTTT
TRBD1,TRBV5-1,TRBJ2-3,once,CASSRQGEITDTQYF,TGCGCCAGCAGCCGACAGGGGGAAATCACAGATACGCAGTATTTT
-,TRBV6-4,TRBJ1-1,-,CASSFQENTEAFF,TGTGCCAGCAGTTTCCAGGAGAACACTGAAGCTTTCTTT